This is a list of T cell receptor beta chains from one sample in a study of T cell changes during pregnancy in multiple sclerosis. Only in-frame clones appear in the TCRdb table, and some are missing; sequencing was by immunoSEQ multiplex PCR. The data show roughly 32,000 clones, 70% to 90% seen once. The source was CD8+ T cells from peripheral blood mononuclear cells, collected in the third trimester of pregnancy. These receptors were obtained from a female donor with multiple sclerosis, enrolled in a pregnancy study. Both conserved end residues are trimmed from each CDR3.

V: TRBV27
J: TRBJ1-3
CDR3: ASSLTGPGNTIY

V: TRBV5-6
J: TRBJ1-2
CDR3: ASSPVTDHYGYT

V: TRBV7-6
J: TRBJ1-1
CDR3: ASQGPMNTEAF

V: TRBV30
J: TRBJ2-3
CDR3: AWSWEAGGTDTQY

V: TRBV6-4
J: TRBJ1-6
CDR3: ASSEATHSPLH

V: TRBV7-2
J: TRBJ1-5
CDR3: ASSQYSYSNQPQH

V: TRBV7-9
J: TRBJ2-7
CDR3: ASSSLSGGTVYEQY

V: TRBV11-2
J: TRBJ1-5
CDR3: ASSLDPGINQPQH

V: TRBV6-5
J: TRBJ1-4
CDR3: ASSLSTANNEKLF

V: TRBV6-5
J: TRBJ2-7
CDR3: ASSYAGGGYEQY

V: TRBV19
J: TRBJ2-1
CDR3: ASSYLAGGRVEQF

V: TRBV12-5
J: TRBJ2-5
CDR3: ASGLRLQETQY

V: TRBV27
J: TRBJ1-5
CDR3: ASSLFGPYQPQH

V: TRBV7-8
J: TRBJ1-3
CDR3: ASSSGQGGNTIY

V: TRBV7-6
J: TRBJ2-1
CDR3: ASSSETVSYNEQF

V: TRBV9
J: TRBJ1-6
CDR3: ASSARQGAPDSPLH

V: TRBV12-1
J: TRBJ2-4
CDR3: ASSEGTDRAKNIQY

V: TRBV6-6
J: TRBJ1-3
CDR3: ASIFLSGNTIY